The sequence of this T cell receptor beta chain was determined in a study of blood T cells in healthy people across ages. J lost 4 bases, V lost 5 bases, and 3 bases had no gene match. The CDR3 sequence is 14 residues long. From germline, CDR1 is MNHNS and CDR2 SASEGT. Whole-study results and caveats: Unsorted PBMCs prevented conclusive naive versus antigen-experienced comparison. Across the age range, TCR beta diversity per million T cells fell in a roughly linear way.

The study drew donors from healthy Caucasian individuals in Russia aged roughly 6 to 90. The table lists this clonotype with a few counts. The antigen is undetermined. Combining a sample-barcoded 5' primer with a J-beta primer mix, a second PCR ran for about 6 to 11 cycles. MiXCR, applied by TCRdb to the 5' RACE reads, yields one record per CDR3 protein. Of 1.5 million to 2 million distinct CDR3 sequences in the sample, around half were seen once. The chain employs TRBV6-1 and TRBJ2-5; 11 bases agree with TRBD2. Specimen: blood. This receptor was obtained from a middle-aged woman in good health. CDR3 sequence reads: CASSPSGGPETQYF. The CDR3 DNA reads TGTGCCAGCAGTCCTAGCGGGGGGCCAGAGACCCAGTACTTC.